Detailed here is one TCR beta chain. This specimen belongs to a study of blood T cell repertoires in COVID-19. About the study: Both acute and convalescent COVID-19 samples were obtained from the United States, Italy and Spain.

This CDR3 region has 15 residues. Germline-derived CDR1 and CDR2 are SGHDT and YYEEEE. J was trimmed by 8 bases and V by 1 base; bases with no gene match: 10. In the authors' methods: Counts of nucleated cells, estimated from reference gene primer amplification, were obtained. Method: immunoSEQ multiplex PCR; TCRdb's copy keeps in-frame clones and lacks some. That table is the source of V, J and clone size, and D and trimming were worked out from the DNA. Of approximately 160,000 clones listed, roughly 80% are singletons. Researchers sorted participants into cohorts using their self-reported clinical history. Before being deemed recovered, Cohort 3 donors had two negative PCRs, clearance, or symptom resolution.

The chain combines TRBV5-6 with TRBJ1-2, with TRBD1 identical over 8 bases. Sequenced material: PBMCs or T cells enriched from blood (not recorded which). The clonotype originates from a man over 45 who had recovered from COVID-19. The CDR3 spells CASSLPRGTGGGYTF. The DNA of the CDR3 is TGTGCCAGCAGCTTGCCCCGAGGGACAGGAGGGGGCTACACCTTC.